This TCR beta chain emerged from a study of blood T cell repertoires in COVID-19. Study-level information: COVID-19 samples, acute and convalescent, were from the United States, Italy and Spain. PBMCs, B-cell-depleted T cells, or T cells were the source of the cDNA or gDNA that made up the material.

Germline CDR1 SGHTA, CDR2 FQGNSA. V was pared by 3 bases and J by 9 bases, with 4 bases of the junction left unmatched. The CDR3 sequence is 14 residues long. Authors' processing steps: Reference gene primer amplification in the assay estimated nucleated cell counts. Assay: immunoSEQ multiplex PCR; the TCRdb copy retains only in-frame clones and omits some. The DNA was the basis for D and trimming; V, J and clone size are from that table. Of 75,000 or so clones listed, nearly 90% are singletons. The genes are TRBV7-2 and TRBJ1-6, with 8 bases aligning to TRBD1. The sample comprised peripheral blood. The receptor comes from a man aged 65 to 85 with acute or convalescent COVID-19. The CDR3 region has the DNA TGTGCCAGCAGCTTCGGACAGGGTTCTTCACCCCTCCACTTT. It is translated as CASSFGQGSSPLHF. Drawing the rest from reference TRBV7-2 and TRBJ1-6, the complete variable domain is GAGVSQSPSNKVTEKGKDVELRCDPISGHTALYWYRQSLGQGLEFLIYFQGNSAPDKSGLPSDRFSAERTGGSVSTLTIQRTQQEDSAVYLCASSFGQGSSPLHFGNGTRLTVT.